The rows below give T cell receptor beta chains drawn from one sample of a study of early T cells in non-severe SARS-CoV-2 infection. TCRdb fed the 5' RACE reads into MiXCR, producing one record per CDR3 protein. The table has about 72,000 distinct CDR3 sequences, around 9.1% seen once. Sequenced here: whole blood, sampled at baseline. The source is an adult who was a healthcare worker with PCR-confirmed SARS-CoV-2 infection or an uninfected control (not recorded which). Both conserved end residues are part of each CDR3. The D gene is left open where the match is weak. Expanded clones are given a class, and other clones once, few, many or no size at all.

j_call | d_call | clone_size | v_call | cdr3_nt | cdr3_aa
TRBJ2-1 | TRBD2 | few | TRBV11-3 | TGTGCCAGCAGCTTAGGCACACTCTGGGACTATCAGTTCTTC | CASSLGTLWDYQFF
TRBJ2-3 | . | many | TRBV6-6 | TGTGCCAGCAGTTACGGGGATACGCAGTATTTT | CASSYGDTQYF
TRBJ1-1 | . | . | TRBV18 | TGTGCCAGCTCACCAACGCAGGGCTTGAACACTGAAGCTTTCTTT | CASSPTQGLNTEAFF
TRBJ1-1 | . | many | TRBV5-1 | TGCGCCAGCAGCTTGGCGGGGGGCGGTCACACTGAAGCTTTCTTT | CASSLAGGGHTEAFF
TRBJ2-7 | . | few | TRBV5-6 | TGTGCCAGCAGCTTGGTCTTCCCCTACGAGCAGTACTTC | CASSLVFPYEQYF
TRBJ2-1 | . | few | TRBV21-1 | TGTGCCAGCAGCATCAGACAGGGCAATGAGCAGTTCTTC | CASSIRQGNEQFF
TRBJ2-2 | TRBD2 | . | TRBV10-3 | TGTGCCATCAGCCGGGGACTAGCGGGGAACACCGGGGAGCTGTTTTTT | CAISRGLAGNTGELFF
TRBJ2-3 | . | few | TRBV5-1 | TGCGCCAGCAGCTTGGTCCAAGGCCGCACAGATACGCAGTATTTT | CASSLVQGRTDTQYF
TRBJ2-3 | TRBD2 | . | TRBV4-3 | TGCGCCAGCAGCCAAGCCGTAGCGGGGGGCCGGGGAGATACGCAGTATTTT | CASSQAVAGGRGDTQYF
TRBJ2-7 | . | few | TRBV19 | TGTGCCAGTAGTATTGCGGGGGCTAGAACCTACGAGCAGTACTTC | CASSIAGARTYEQYF
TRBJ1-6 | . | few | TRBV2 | TGTGCCAGCAAGTCCGCGCCCAATTCACCCCTCCACTTT | CASKSAPNSPLHF
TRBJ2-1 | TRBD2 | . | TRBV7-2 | TGTGCCAGCAGCCTACGAGGACTAGCGGGGGCATACTCCTACTCCTACAATGAGCAGTTCTTC | CASSLRGLAGAYSYSYNEQFF
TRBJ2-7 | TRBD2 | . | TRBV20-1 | TGCAGTGCTAGACCCCCAAACCGGAGCGGGGCCTCCTACGAGCAGTACTTC | CSARPPNRSGASYEQYF
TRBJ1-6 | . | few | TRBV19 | TGTGCCAGTAGACCGACCGTACGGGATTCACCCCTCCACTTT | CASRPTVRDSPLHF
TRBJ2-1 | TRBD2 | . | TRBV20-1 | TGCAGTGCTAGACGCGGACTAGCGGGGGGGCTAAATGAGCAGTTCTTC | CSARRGLAGGLNEQFF
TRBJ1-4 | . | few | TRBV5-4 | TGTGCCAGCAGCTTGGAACAGGCTAATGAAAAACTGTTTTTT | CASSLEQANEKLFF
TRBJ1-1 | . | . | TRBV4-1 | TGCGCTAGCAGCGGTCCACAGGGAATGAACACTGAAGCTTTCTTT | CASSGPQGMNTEAFF
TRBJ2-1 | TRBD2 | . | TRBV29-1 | TGCAGCGTTGAACGGTGGAGCGGGGGGGCTAAAAATGAGCAGTTCTTC | CSVERWSGGAKNEQFF
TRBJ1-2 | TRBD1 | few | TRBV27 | TGTGCCAGCAGTTTAACAGGGGAGGGAGTTAACTATGGCTACACCTTC | CASSLTGEGVNYGYTF
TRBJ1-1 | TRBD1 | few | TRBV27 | TGTGCCAGCAGTCCGACAGGGGGTAATAGGGAAGCTTTCTTT | CASSPTGGNREAFF
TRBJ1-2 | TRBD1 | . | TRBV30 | TGTGCCTGGAGGACAGGGGGCGCAAACTATGGCTACACCTTC | CAWRTGGANYGYTF
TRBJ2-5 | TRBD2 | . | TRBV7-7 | TGTGCTAGCAGCCCCGAACTCCCTAGCGGGCAGGAGACCCAGTACTTC | CASSPELPSGQETQYF
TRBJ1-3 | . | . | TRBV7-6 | TGTGCCAGCTCGGCCGACCCCAGCTCTGGAAACACCATATATTTT | CASSADPSSGNTIYF
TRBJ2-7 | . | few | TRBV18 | TGTGCCAGCTCAAGGAGTGACTACGAGCAGTACTTC | CASSRSDYEQYF
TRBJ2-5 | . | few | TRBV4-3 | TGCGCCAGCAGCCAAGATGGGTCTAGAGGAGAGACCCAGTACTTC | CASSQDGSRGETQYF
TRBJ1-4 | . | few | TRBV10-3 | TGTGCCATCAGTGAGGGGGTACTTAATGAAAAACTGTTTTTT | CAISEGVLNEKLFF
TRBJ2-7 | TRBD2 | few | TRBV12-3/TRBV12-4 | TGTGCCAGCAGTTTAGGATCTAGCGGGGTCGACGAGCAGTACTTC | CASSLGSSGVDEQYF
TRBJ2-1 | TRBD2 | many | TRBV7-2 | TGTGCCAGCAGCCCTAGGACTAGCGGAGAGCAGTTCTTC | CASSPRTSGEQFF
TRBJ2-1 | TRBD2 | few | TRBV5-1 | TGCGCCAGCAGCCTCGCTAGCGGGGGCACCTACAATGAGCAGTTCTTC | CASSLASGGTYNEQFF
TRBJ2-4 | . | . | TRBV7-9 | TGTGCCAGCAGCTTAGTCAAGCGGGGAACAGGGGAGAGGGCCAAAAACATTCAGTACTTC | CASSLVKRGTGERAKNIQYF
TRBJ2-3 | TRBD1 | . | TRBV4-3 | TGCGCCAGCAGCCAAGGGACAGGGGCTACAGATACGCAGTATTTT | CASSQGTGATDTQYF